This record covers a single T cell receptor beta chain. The antigen it recognizes is unknown. Base qualities are not recorded, but no much larger clone differs from it by a single base. Genomic DNA underwent TCRB CDR3 sequencing using the immunoSEQ assay. From the authors' description of their analysis: The analyses included only productive TCRB rearrangements. A clone was defined by a unique TCRB CDR3 sequence, and clonality was computed as a productive clonality index based on Shannon entropy. The template counts of each clone relative to the total templates per sample were used to calculate repertoire overlap between two samples. A correlation with a Spearman r of around 0.6 was found between V-gene usage by flow cytometry and V-gene usage by TCRB sequencing. TCRdb limited this immuneACCESS table to in-frame rearrangements with V and J called. A share of clones is missing; checked studies link under half to unresolved V genes, and the rest is unexplained. The V and J calls and clone size are taken from that table; D and trimming were inferred from the DNA. This sample has 15,000 to 20,000 clones in its table, and roughly 87% of those were observed once. The top ten clonotypes cover roughly a tenth of the sample.

The data were taken from a study of somatic mutations in cytotoxic T cells in rheumatoid arthritis (dated 2017 in TCRdb). In the study overall: Some T-cell populations stained with V beta antibodies were sorted by flow on a FACSAria II or Sony SH800 to nearly 100% purity, with sorted V beta1+ cells additionally subjected to TCRB sequencing. In newly diagnosed rheumatoid arthritis without treatment, the study examined if expanded CD8+ T-cell clones harbor somatic mutations, relying on TCRB deep sequencing to characterize clonality. Patient and control groups had essentially identical median ages. A total of roughly 60 rheumatoid arthritis patients and 15 to 25 healthy controls underwent TCRB deep sequencing.

The approximately 20 healthy controls were blood donors whose buffy coats were used; they had a median age of around 56 years (range roughly 20-80), and about 52% were female. On an AutoMACS, CD4+ and CD8+ cells were isolated via positive magnetic bead selection, and their purity was verified by flow cytometry. Isolation of peripheral blood mononuclear cells was done through Ficoll-Paque PLUS density gradient separation. DNA from CD4-enriched, CD8-enriched or PBMC samples was extracted using Nucleospin Tissue or Tissue XS kits and then quantified on a Qubit 2.0 fluorometer. Summary of the overall study and its limitations: It was unknown which antigens the expanded CD8+ clones targeted, and their absence from virus-specific databases did not exclude viral specificity. Rheumatoid arthritis patients and age-matched healthy controls did not significantly differ in CD8+ T-cell clonality. CD8+ clonality increased with age in patients (Spearman r ≈ 0.49) but not in healthy controls. In 8 of 65 patients the largest CD8+ clone exceeded 20% of CD8+ cells, and several identical CD8+ TCRB sequences were shared between blood and synovial fluid.

The TCR sequence derives from a woman aged 50 to 60 in good health. The specimen sequenced was CD8+ T cells sorted from blood.

The CDR3 protein: CASSQEPRLDYEQYF. The nucleotide sequence is TGCGCCAGCAGCCAAGAACCCCGCCTAGACTACGAGCAGTACTTC. The chain is encoded by TRBV4-1 joined to TRBJ2-7; no D gene is confidently identified. The germline V gene supplies CDR1 MGHRA and CDR2 YSYEKL. The junction shows trimming of 0 bases on V and 3 bases on J, plus 12 bases between the germline ends. The CDR3 holds 15 amino acids from the cysteine to the phenylalanine. The read is trimmed to its CDR3 DNA, 45 bases read in frame from base 1.